The 28 T cell receptor beta chains listed next were all sequenced from one sample in a study of T cells after yellow fever vaccination. MiXCR, run by TCRdb on the 5' RACE reads, gives a single entry per CDR3 protein. The sample yields 450,000 to 650,000 distinct CDR3 sequences, about 14% seen once. The specimen was PBMCs, collected on the day of the yellow fever booster vaccination. Receptors were obtained from a man aged 25-45 years who received the YFV17D yellow fever vaccine.

This chain links TRBV6-5 with TRBJ2-2; no definite D call. The CDR3 spans 10 residues. Germline V gives CDR1 MNHEY, CDR2 SVGAGI. The V gene lost 8 bases and the J gene lost 7 bases, with 5 bases spanning the gap. The CDR3 loop is CASFNGELFF. The DNA of the CDR3 is TGTGCCAGCTTCAACGGGGAGCTGTTTTTT.

This clonotype turned up a few times. The CDR3 spells CATSDPPGGYTDTQYF. For the CDR3, the DNA is TGTGCCACCAGTGATCCCCCGGGGGGTTACACAGATACGCAGTATTTT. The chain links TRBV24-1 to TRBJ2-3; 7 nucleotides match TRBD2. The CDR3 spans 16 residues. J was trimmed by 2 bases and V by 3 bases; bases with no gene match: 7. Germline CDR1 and CDR2: KGHDR and SFDVKD.

The chain recombines TRBV19 with TRBJ2-1; TRBD2 is a possible D gene (6 bases). The CDR3 contains 15 residues. Trimming cost V 8 bases and J 0 bases, with 14 bases left between them. CDR1 and CDR2 (germline): LNHDA, SQIVND (reference sequence). This CDR3 is CASHLREDSYNEQFF. CDR3 in DNA: TGTGCCAGTCACCTGCGGGAAGACTCCTACAATGAGCAGTTCTTC. Variable domain in full (rest from reference TRBV19 and TRBJ2-1): DGGITQSPKYLFRKEGQNVTLSCEQNLNHDAMYWYRQDPGQGLRLIYYSQIVNDFQKGDIAEGYSVSREKKESFPLTVTSAQKNPTAFYLCASHLREDSYNEQFFGPGTRLTVL.

In this sample, this clonotype turned up a few times. The chain recombines TRBV28 with TRBJ2-5; 8 bases fit TRBD2. Losses at the gene ends were 6 bases for V and 5 bases for J; bases not matched to a gene: 14. The CDR3 extends over 16 amino acids. The germline gives CDR1 MDHEN, CDR2 SYDVKM. CDR3 bases: TGTGCCAGCAGCTCGCGACTTGAGCGGGAGAGTGAGACCCAGTACTTC. As protein: CASSSRLERESETQYF.

This chain uses TRBV29-1 with TRBJ2-3; 7 bases are a match to TRBD2. The CDR3 spans 13 residues. Germline lookup yields CDR1 SQVTM and CDR2 ANQGSEA. V shed 4 bases, J shed 8 bases, and the junction held 9 bases outside the gene matches. The CDR3 nucleotides are TGCAGCGTTGCCGGGAGGCCGTCCGGTACGCAGTATTTT. This gives the protein CSVAGRPSGTQYF.

This clonotype was seen only a few times. The chain couples TRBV7-8 to TRBJ2-1; D perhaps matches TRBD2 (6 bases). Germline CDR1 and CDR2: SGHVS and FQNEAQ. The CDR3 sequence is 14 residues long. The ends were cut back, 5 bases at V and 6 bases at J, with 14 bases in the middle. The CDR3 here is CASSPLRDGNEQFF. The DNA for the CDR3 is TGTGCCAGCAGCCCTTTGCGGGACGGCAATGAGCAGTTCTTC.

This clonotype has only a few counts. The gene calls are TRBV29-1 and TRBJ2-1, with 9 bases matching TRBD1. This CDR3 has 13 residues. The germline CDR1 and CDR2 sequences are SQVTM and ANQGSEA. J gave up 6 bases and V 5 bases, and 5 bases lay outside the gene matches. DNA for the CDR3: TGCAGCGTTTGGGGACAGGGAGGCAATGAGCAGTTCTTC. Translating gives CSVWGQGGNEQFF.

This clonotype was recorded at least ten times. This chain uses TRBV25-1 with TRBJ2-3; tentatively, D is TRBD1 (5 bases). This CDR3 is built from 15 residues. Trimming pared 5 bases from V and 3 bases from J, leaving 15 bases between. The V gene's germline CDR1 is MGHDK and CDR2 SYGVNS. CDR3: CASSLSPQGTDTQYF. As DNA, the CDR3 is TGTGCCAGCAGTCTAAGCCCGCAGGGAACAGATACGCAGTATTTT.

The sample holds many counts of this clonotype. The chain joins TRBV30 to TRBJ2-1, with D hard to call. CDR3 length equals 11 residues. V was pared by 2 bases and J by 9 bases, with 8 bases between. The germline V gene has CDR1 GTSNPN and CDR2 SVGIG (reference sequence). CDR3 region: CAWSFRSEQFF. CDR3 DNA: TGTGCCTGGAGTTTCCGTAGTGAGCAGTTCTTC.

This clonotype was seen a few times. The chain has TRBV3-1 and TRBJ2-1; 13 nucleotides agree with TRBD2. This CDR3 has 16 amino acids. V lost 5 bases, J lost 3 bases, and 4 bases stayed unmatched. Per germline, CDR1 LGHDT and CDR2 YNNKEL (reference sequence). This CDR3 is CASSILAGGVYNEQFF. Here the CDR3 DNA reads TGTGCCAGCAGCATACTAGCGGGAGGGGTCTACAATGAGCAGTTCTTC.

This sequence joins TRBV13 and TRBJ1-1, with D hard to call. Germline CDR1 PRHDT, CDR2 FYEKMQ (reference sequence). V gave up 0 bases and J gave up 4 bases, with 12 bases separating them. CDR3 length equals 15 residues. CDR3: CASSLGRAGGTEAFF. The DNA of the CDR3 is TGTGCCAGCAGCTTAGGGCGGGCGGGAGGCACTGAAGCTTTCTTT.

The rearrangement joins TRBV27 to TRBJ2-2; 8 bases fit TRBD2. Germline values: CDR1 MNHEY, CDR2 SMNVEV (reference sequence). Trimming took 5 bases from V and 6 from J; bases not matched to a gene: 20. The CDR3 sequence is 19 residues long. CDR3 nucleotides: TGTGCCAGCAGTCCAACTGGTGAGCGGGAGATTCCCCTCGCCGGGGAGCTGTTTTTT. Protein sequence: CASSPTGEREIPLAGELFF.

This clonotype showed up many times. This rearrangement joins TRBV12-3 or TRBV12-4 to TRBJ2-3; 10 positions match TRBD1. Trimming at V came to 6 bases and at J to 4 bases, leaving 7 bases not matched to a gene. The CDR3 runs to 15 residues. CDR3: CASRSTGGRADTQYF. The DNA for the CDR3 is TGTGCCAGCAGATCGACAGGGGGCCGGGCAGATACGCAGTATTTT.

The rearrangement uses TRBV29-1 and TRBJ2-7, with 10 bases matching TRBD2. Germline V lookup: CDR1 SQVTM, CDR2 ANQGSEA. V was clipped by 7 bases and J by 0 bases; unmatched bases: 6. This CDR3 region has 14 residues. The CDR3 DNA follows: TGCAGCGGGGACGCTAGCGGGAGCTCCTACGAGCAGTACTTC. Protein: CSGDASGSSYEQYF.

This clonotype was picked up a small number of times. The J gene is TRBJ2-2, the V gene TRBV7-3; D is possibly TRBD1 (7 bases). This CDR3 has 14 residues. Looked up from germline, CDR1 is SGHTA and CDR2 is FQGTGA. V lost 2 bases to trimming and J lost 6 bases, with 10 bases between them. The CDR3 here is CASSLGGGPGELFF. In nucleotides, the CDR3 is TGTGCCAGCAGCTTAGGAGGGGGCCCCGGGGAGCTGTTTTTT.

This clonotype turned up a few times. V and J are TRBV20-1 and TRBJ1-5, with TRBD1 matching 7 bases. With 3 bases clipped from V and 4 bases from J, the junction kept 6 bases outside the gene matches. CDR1 and CDR2 from the germline V gene are DFQATT and SNEGSKA (reference sequence). The CDR3 is made up of 14 amino acids. DNA of the CDR3: TGCAGTGCTAGTTTGGGACAGCCTAATCAGCCCCAGCATTTT. Protein: CSASLGQPNQPQHF.

This clonotype occurred a few times. This chain joins TRBV7-8 and TRBJ2-1; 7 nucleotides line up with TRBD2. The CDR3 has 15 amino acids. With 7 bases clipped from V and 7 bases from J, the junction kept 13 bases outside the gene matches. Germline V gene sequence: CDR1 SGHVS, CDR2 FQNEAQ. CDR3: CASTIGLVDGNEQFF. The CDR3 DNA reads TGTGCCAGCACCATTGGACTAGTCGATGGGAATGAGCAGTTCTTC.

This clonotype has only a few counts. This chain connects TRBV27 to TRBJ1-1; TRBD1 agrees at 7 bases. Unmatched junction bases numbered 4, after V lost 5 bases and J lost 7 bases. Germline CDR1 is MNHEY and CDR2 is SMNVEV (reference sequence). The CDR3 contains 12 residues. For the CDR3, the DNA is TGTGCCAGCAGTAAACAGGGGAATGAAGCTTTCTTT. Amino acid sequence: CASSKQGNEAFF.

This clonotype was seen only a few times. V usage is TRBV12-3 or TRBV12-4 and J usage is TRBJ2-3, with D possibly matching TRBD1 (6 bases). This CDR3 is 16 amino acids long. V gave up 8 bases and J gave up 2 bases, with 20 bases separating them. The CDR3 DNA reads TGTGCCAGCGCCTCTGGGTTAGGGGGATTCACAGATACGCAGTATTTT. Its protein product is CASASGLGGFTDTQYF.

This sequence joins TRBV20-1 and TRBJ2-3; no clear D. The V end lost 6 bases, the J end lost 0 bases, and 16 bases lay between the germline ends. The length of the CDR3 is 15 residues. Germline V CDR1 and CDR2: DFQATT, SNEGSKA (reference sequence). This CDR3 reads CSAPTRGASTDTQYF. The CDR3 DNA reads TGCAGTGCGCCGACCCGTGGTGCCAGCACAGATACGCAGTATTTT.

The V and J genes are TRBV29-1 and TRBJ2-7; possibly TRBD1 for D (5 bases). CDR3 size: 13 residues. Trimming cost V 4 bases and J 0 bases, with 10 bases left between them. Germline V gives CDR1 SQVTM, CDR2 ANQGSEA. The CDR3 nucleotides read TGCAGCGTTGTTACAGGAAGCTCCTACGAGCAGTACTTC. Its protein product is CSVVTGSSYEQYF.

This chain connects TRBV12-3 or TRBV12-4 to TRBJ1-1, with D unresolved. The CDR3 has 15 amino acids. Trimming took 3 bases from V and 3 from J, leaving 14 bases between them. As DNA, the CDR3 is TGTGCCAGCAGTTTCGGTGATAGGGAGGACACTGAAGCTTTCTTT. This sequence encodes CASSFGDREDTEAFF.

V and J are TRBV12-3 or TRBV12-4 and TRBJ1-5; possibly TRBD1 for D (6 bases). The CDR3 is 16 amino acids. V gave up 8 bases and J gave up 0 bases, with 17 bases separating them. The CDR3 DNA is TGTGCCAGCCAGAGGGGGGGATCGATTAGCAATCAGCCCCAGCATTTT. As protein: CASQRGGSISNQPQHF.

The chain recombines TRBV20-1 with TRBJ1-4; D remains unclear. The germline CDR1 and CDR2 sequences are DFQATT and SNEGSKA (reference sequence). The CDR3 spans 13 residues. Trimming left V 6 bases short and J 0 bases short, with 8 bases between. The CDR3 sequence: CSASPTTNEKLFF. The DNA of the CDR3 is TGCAGTGCGAGTCCTACAACTAATGAAAAACTGTTTTTT.

J is TRBJ2-1 and V is TRBV4-3; the D is unclear. Trimming took 4 bases from V and 2 from J, leaving 21 bases between them. The CDR3 runs 18 residues. Germline CDR1 and CDR2: LGHNA and YSLEER. CDR3 sequence: CASSPLPALPKAYNEQFF. CDR3 sequence (DNA): TGCGCCAGCAGCCCTCTCCCGGCCCTCCCGAAGGCCTACAATGAGCAGTTCTTC.

This clonotype was detected a few times. The chain combines TRBV9 with TRBJ2-3; D may be TRBD2 (6 bases). This CDR3 is 16 amino acids long. Trimming cost V 0 bases and J 0 bases, with 11 bases left between them. Germline CDR1 and CDR2: SGDLS and YYNGEE. The DNA of the CDR3 is TGTGCCAGCAGCGTAGTAGCGGAAAAAAGCACAGATACGCAGTATTTT. Translating it yields CASSVVAEKSTDTQYF.

This clonotype has only a few counts. The J gene is TRBJ2-1, the V gene TRBV7-2; D might be TRBD2 (5 bases). The CDR3 contains 14 residues. V was clipped by 7 bases and J by 8 bases, with 18 bases between them. Germline CDR1 and CDR2: SGHTA and FQGNSA. This CDR3 reads CASTLLGEFYEQFF. The CDR3 DNA reads as TGTGCCAGCACCTTGCTCGGGGAGTTTTATGAGCAGTTCTTC.

This clonotype was seen a handful of times. V is TRBV2 and J is TRBJ2-3; D not certain. The CDR3 loop spans 15 amino acids. Germline V gene lookup returns CDR1 SNHLY and CDR2 FYNNEI. V was cut by 5 bases and J by 2 bases, with 14 bases left in between. DNA for the CDR3: TGTGCCAGCAGTCTTTATATGGCGGACACAGATACGCAGTATTTT. Translation gives CASSLYMADTDTQYF. The full variable domain, its missing parts supplied by reference TRBV2 and TRBJ2-3, is EPEVTQTPSHQVTQMGQEVILRCVPISNHLYFYWYRQILGQKVEFLVSFYNNEISEKSEIFDDQFSVERPDGSNFTLKIRSTKLEDSAMYFCASSLYMADTDTQYFGPGTRLTVL.